The 24 T cell receptor beta chains below were found in one sample sequenced in a study of blood T cells in healthy people across ages. Then a second PCR, running roughly 7 to 11 cycles, was carried out with a sample-barcoded 5' primer and a J-beta primer mix. MiXCR, applied by TCRdb to the 5' RACE reads, yields one record per CDR3 protein. The sample shows 900,000 to 950,000 distinct CDR3 sequences, 25% to 30% of them seen only once. The sample was also linked to a second study, of T cells of mothers and their children.

Sequenced sample: blood. The receptor source for this set is a woman in her thirties or forties in good health.

The J gene is TRBJ1-4, the V gene TRBV7-9, with D uncertain. V gave up 7 bases and J gave up 0 bases, with 6 bases separating them. Germline-derived CDR1 and CDR2 are SEHNR and FQNEAQ (reference sequence). CDR3 length: 13 residues. CDR3 nucleotide sequence: TGTGCCAGCACAGAAACAACTAATGAAAAACTGTTTTTT. It is translated as CASTETTNEKLFF.

This clonotype was detected many times. The V gene is TRBV20-1, the J gene TRBJ2-7; D is possibly TRBD1 (6 bases). This CDR3 has 15 amino acids. Looked up from germline, CDR1 is DFQATT and CDR2 is SNEGSKA (reference sequence). V gave up 6 bases and J gave up 0 bases, with 18 bases separating them. This chain's CDR3 is CSAQGGHQHSYEQYF. In DNA, the CDR3 is TGCAGTGCCCAAGGGGGACACCAACACTCCTACGAGCAGTACTTC.

With regard to this clonotype: Given a much more abundant clone one base away, this may be a read error. The chain has TRBV2 and TRBJ2-1, with D perhaps assigned TRBD1 or TRBD2 (5 bases each). The germline gives CDR1 SNHLY, CDR2 FYNNEI. The CDR3 totals 14 residues. CDR3: CANSVGQGGNEQFF. CDR3 sequence (DNA): TGTGCCAACAGTGTAGGGCAGGGCGGGAATGAGCAGTTCTTC.

The rearrangement links TRBV5-1 to TRBJ2-5; 8 positions match TRBD1. The J call may be incorrect, as the DNA end agrees better with TRBJ2-7. There are 14 residues in the CDR3. CDR1 SGHRS and CDR2 YFSETQ come from the germline V gene. The CDR3 coding sequence is TGCGCCAGCAGCCGAATGGACAGGGCGGGCGAGCAGTACTTC. Protein sequence: CASSRMDRAGEQYF.

CDR3 sequence (DNA): TGTGCCAGCAGCGAAGGATCAGGGGGCATGAACACTGAAGCTTTCTTT. It is translated as CASSEGSGGMNTEAFF. V is TRBV14 and J is TRBJ1-1, with 8 nucleotides matching TRBD1. Germline CDR1 and CDR2: SGHDN and FVKESK. Trimming removed 5 bases from V and 0 bases from J; junction bases left unmatched: 8. There are 16 residues in the CDR3.

This clonotype appeared many times. The rearrangement joins TRBV6-2 or TRBV6-3 to TRBJ2-7; D is unresolved. The germline gives CDR1 MNHEY, CDR2 SVGEGT. CDR3 length: 16 amino acids. V gave up 3 bases and J gave up 3 bases, with 18 bases separating them. In DNA, the CDR3 is TGTGCCAGCAGTTATCTCCTCAGTAGGACCAACTACGAGCAGTACTTC. As protein: CASSYLLSRTNYEQYF.

The rearrangement links TRBV5-1 to TRBJ1-2; 9 bases align to TRBD1. CDR1 SGHRS and CDR2 YFSETQ come from the germline V gene. The CDR3 length is 15 residues. V shed 4 bases, J shed 7 bases, and the junction held 11 bases outside the gene matches. CDR3 sequence: CASSPSTGGSVGYTF. The CDR3 region has the DNA TGCGCCAGCAGCCCTTCGACAGGGGGAAGTGTTGGCTACACCTTC.

To note about this clonotype: This may be a read error, as it is one base from a much larger clone. The rearrangement joins TRBV5-1 to TRBJ2-4, with 10 positions matching TRBD1. Germline V CDR1 and CDR2: SGHRS, YFSETQ. CDR3 length: 17 residues. This CDR3 is CVSSLGDRGREENIQYF. The DNA for the CDR3 is TGCGTCAGCAGCTTGGGGGACAGGGGAAGGGAGGAAAACATTCAGTACTTC. The variable domain in full, completed from reference TRBV5-1 and TRBJ2-4, reads KAGVTQTPRYLIKTRGQQVTLSCSPISGHRSVSWYQQTPGQGLQFLFEYFSETQRNKGNFPGRFSGRQFSNSRSEMNVSTLELGDSALYLCVSSLGDRGREENIQYFGAGTRLSVL.

The CDR3 DNA follows: TGTGCCAGCAGTTTAGAAGGCAGGAATTCGGGGGAGCTGTTTTTT. Translated: CASSLEGRNSGELFF. V gene TRBV12-3 or TRBV12-4 combines with J gene TRBJ2-2; D gene unclear. The CDR3 consists of 15 residues. The V and J ends lost 1 base and 8 bases respectively, with 14 bases between them.

V usage is TRBV4-3 and J usage is TRBJ1-4; possible D gene TRBD1, 6 bases. Germline CDR1 and CDR2: LGHNA and YSLEER. Trimming left V 4 bases short and J 7 bases short, with 10 bases between. The CDR3 loop spans 13 amino acids. The chain's CDR3 is CASSRRTAEKLFF. DNA of the CDR3: TGCGCCAGCAGCCGTAGGACAGCTGAAAAACTGTTTTTT.

Many counts were recorded for this clonotype. The J gene is TRBJ2-7, the V gene TRBV5-1; D is undetermined. The CDR3 extends over 15 amino acids. Germline V gene sequence: CDR1 SGHRS, CDR2 YFSETQ. With 0 bases removed from V and 6 bases from J, the gap between germline ends came to 16 bases. Here the CDR3 reads CASSLDRTAPGEQYF. CDR3 sequence (DNA): TGCGCCAGCAGCTTGGATCGGACGGCCCCTGGCGAGCAGTACTTC.

This clonotype was counted ten times or more. The chain employs TRBV12-3 or TRBV12-4 and TRBJ1-2, with D possibly being TRBD1 (5 bases). V lost 7 bases and J lost 3, with 18 bases in between. This CDR3 is built from 15 residues. The CDR3 DNA sequence: TGTGCCAGCACCTTAGTTTTAGGGACTGACTATGGCTACACCTTC. It codes for CASTLVLGTDYGYTF.

CDR3 region: CATSDPGTGDQPQHF. CDR3 sequence (DNA): TGTGCCACCAGTGATCCCGGGACAGGGGATCAGCCCCAGCATTTT. This chain connects TRBV24-1 to TRBJ1-5, with TRBD1 matching 10 bases. J gave up 5 bases and V 3 bases, and 3 bases lay outside the gene matches. The CDR3 sequence is 15 residues long. Germline assignment: CDR1 KGHDR and CDR2 SFDVKD.

This clonotype was detected many times. The chain joins TRBV4-1 to TRBJ2-7, with 8 bases lining up with TRBD2. Looked up from germline, CDR1 is MGHRA and CDR2 is YSYEKL. V was clipped by 3 bases and J by 4 bases; unmatched bases: 11. The CDR3 totals 16 residues. The CDR3 DNA reads as TGCGCCAGCAGCCATCCCACTTCGGGGGGGGCGTACGAGCAGTACTTC. Protein product: CASSHPTSGGAYEQYF.

The chain recombines TRBV2 with TRBJ2-1, with 9 positions matching TRBD1. With 7 bases clipped from V and 8 bases from J, the junction kept 9 bases outside the gene matches. Germline V CDR1 and CDR2: SNHLY, FYNNEI. CDR3 length: 14 amino acids. The CDR3 bases are TGTGCCAGCACAACAGGGGGCGGCAACTATGAGCAGTTCTTC. Amino acids: CASTTGGGNYEQFF.

This chain uses TRBV7-2 with TRBJ2-1; TRBD1 matches 9 bases. The CDR3 sequence is 15 residues long. Germline values: CDR1 SGHTA, CDR2 FQGNSA. The junction had 13 bases not matched to a gene; V was cut back by 4 bases and J by 12 bases. Written as DNA, the CDR3 is TGTGCCAGCAGCTCCTACCGGGACAGGGTATATGGGCAGTTCTTC. It yields the protein CASSSYRDRVYGQFF.

V is TRBV20-1 and J is TRBJ2-7, with D perhaps matching TRBD1 (6 bases). The assigned J gene may be wrong: the sequence end matches TRBJ2-5 better. Germline V gives CDR1 DFQATT, CDR2 SNEGSKA (reference sequence). The CDR3 is 13 residues long. The CDR3 reads CSARGAEGETQYF. The CDR3 nucleotides read TGCAGTGCTAGGGGGGCTGAGGGGGAGACCCAGTACTTC.

As concerns this clonotype: One junction end does not reproduce the germline sequence, and a read error may be involved. The chain recombines TRBV25-1 with TRBJ2-5, with D perhaps TRBD2 (6 bases). This CDR3 comprises 13 residues. CDR1 and CDR2 (germline): MGHDK, SYGVNS. The DNA for the CDR3 is TGTGCCAGCAGGTCTGTAGCGGTGGAGATCCAGTACTTC. Translated, it gives CASRSVAVEIQYF.

This chain links TRBV29-1 with TRBJ1-2; weak D call: TRBD1 (6 bases). Germline CDR1 SQVTM, CDR2 ANQGSEA. This CDR3 contains 14 residues. V shed 4 bases and J shed 6 bases, with 18 bases lying between them. In nucleotides, the CDR3 is TGCAGCGTTGGTGGATCGGGGGCGAGGGATGGCTACACCTTC. Amino acid sequence: CSVGGSGARDGYTF.

The J gene is TRBJ1-4, the V gene TRBV20-1; TRBD1 might be the D (5 bases). Germline CDR1 and CDR2: DFQATT and SNEGSKA (reference sequence). V lost 0 bases and J lost 8, with 13 bases in between. This CDR3 contains 14 residues. The CDR3 loop is CSARDPPGREKLFF. For the CDR3, the DNA is TGCAGTGCTAGAGATCCCCCGGGGCGGGAAAAACTGTTTTTT.

The sample holds one count of this clonotype. V is TRBV20-1 and J is TRBJ2-1, with D maybe TRBD2 (7 bases). CDR1 is DFQATT, CDR2 SNEGSKA, per germline (reference sequence). The germline V and J ends were trimmed by 1 base and 10 bases, with 23 bases remaining between them. CDR3 size: 16 residues. CDR3 sequence reads: CSARVPRGGPGKEQFF. CDR3 DNA: TGCAGTGCTAGAGTCCCTAGGGGGGGGCCAGGGAAGGAGCAGTTCTTC.

The genes are TRBV7-2 and TRBJ2-2; possibly TRBD1 for D (6 bases). V was pared by 5 bases and J by 1 base, with 20 bases between. This CDR3 comprises 18 residues. The germline V gene has CDR1 SGHTA and CDR2 FQGNSA. The CDR3 DNA is TGTGCCAGCAGCCGATTGGGGACAAACATGGGGAACACCGGGGAGCTGTTTTTT. It codes for CASSRLGTNMGNTGELFF. The complete variable domain, with remaining parts taken from reference TRBV7-2 and TRBJ2-2, reads GAGVSQSPSNKVTEKGKDVELRCDPISGHTALYWYRQSLGQGLEFLIYFQGNSAPDKSGLPSDRFSAERTGGSVSTLTIQRTQQEDSAVYLCASSRLGTNMGNTGELFFGEGSRLTVL.

Comment on this clonotype: The final CDR3 position lacks the conserved phenylalanine or tryptophan, pointing to a likely read error. The chain couples TRBV5-1 to TRBJ2-5, with 7 nucleotides matching TRBD1. Trimming at V came to 5 bases and at J to 1 base, leaving 5 bases not matched to a gene. CDR1 and CDR2 from the germline V gene are SGHRS and YFSETQ. This CDR3 has 14 residues. CDR3 in amino acids: CASSSGQTQETQYV. CDR3 in DNA: TGCGCCAGCAGTTCGGGACAGACCCAAGAGACCCAGTACGTC.

This clonotype was counted only a few times. The genes are TRBV15 and TRBJ2-6; 8 nucleotides agree with TRBD1. The CDR3 is 17 residues long. J lost 0 bases, V lost 5 bases, and 6 bases had no gene match. Germline V gene data show CDR1 as LNHNV and CDR2 as YYDKDF (reference sequence). The CDR3 nucleotides are TGTGCCACCAGCTCACGGACAGGGAGCTCTGGGGCCAACGTCCTGACTTTC. Encoded protein: CATSSRTGSSGANVLTF.